This TCR beta chain came from a study of blood T cell repertoires in COVID-19 (dated by TCRdb to 2020 to 2022). Some background on the complete study: Samples covering the acute and convalescent phases of COVID-19 were provided by collaborators in the United States, Italy and Spain. The prospective study material was composed of cDNA or gDNA derived from T cells, B-cell-depleted T cells, or PBMCs. Deeply sampled blood TCRbeta repertoires from subjects exposed to, actively infected with, or recovered from COVID-19 were included in the dataset. The repertoires were released in a freely available public database meant as a resource for research on the immune response to SARS-CoV-2. The samples were drawn from two sources: the first 160 participants of the ongoing ImmuneRACE study, and some 1,300 subjects contributed by 6 global collaborators. Sample metadata almost always included a de-identified subject ID, COVID-19 status, age in years and sex. Where available, HLA class I and class II types were taken from metadata supplied by the sample provider and were not determined by assay-based typing. The full study reports these points: Clinical and demographic metadata were provided uncurated, with the amount varying by source and participant.

TCRbeta CDR3 regions were amplified from genomic DNA using the immunoSEQ Assay, a bias-controlled multiplex PCR. In the authors' own workflow: Nucleated cell counts per sample were estimated from amplification of reference gene primers within the assay. To quantify the absolute abundance of each unique TCRbeta CDR3 rearrangement, sequence reads were collapsed and filtered. For each sample, productive Simpson clonality was calculated as the square root of Simpson's diversity index across productive rearrangements. Not all clones reach the TCRdb copy of this immuneACCESS table, which keeps in-frame sequences only. Checked studies attribute under half of the gap to unresolved V genes and leave the rest unexplained. V and J calls and clone size come straight from that table; D and trimming were deduced from the DNA. The sample includes roughly 200,000 clones, with about 83% observed a single time. Of the sample, under 9.5% falls within the top ten clones.

Participants in the prospective study were aged 18 to 89 years, lived in 20 to 30 United States geographic areas, and enrolled through a virtual design. Cohort assignment in the prospective study relied on participant-reported clinical history from a screening survey and a study questionnaire. Recovered participants in ImmuneRACE Cohort 3 were defined by two consecutive negative NP/OP PCR tests, clearance by a healthcare professional, or resolution of symptoms. Each participant in the prospective study had whole blood, serum and a nasopharyngeal or oropharyngeal swab collected by mobile phlebotomists. Prospective study participants could optionally give additional blood draws and questionnaires over an approximately two-month period. Before DNA extraction, prospective study blood samples were shipped either frozen or at room temperature. CDR1 and CDR2 were assigned from the germline V gene (reference sequence) as MNHEY and SMNVEV. The CDR3 starts with the cysteine, ends with the phenylalanine, and has 15 residues. CDR3 DNA is the only sequence kept; it has 45 bases, read in frame from the first base. Deletion took 3 bases off V and 5 bases off J, with a span of 14 bases between the germline ends.

A word on this clone: No cognate antigen has been identified for it. No much larger clone exists at a distance of one base, and base qualities are not known.

The specimen was PBMCs or T cells enriched from blood (not recorded which). The sequence links TRBV27 to TRBJ1-5; matching of 5 bases hints at TRBD1 as the D gene. The origin of this receptor is a woman aged 25-40 years who had recovered from COVID-19. CDR3 region: CASSFYSSGDQPQHF. The base sequence is TGTGCCAGCAGTTTCTACTCTTCGGGGGATCAGCCCCAGCATTTT.